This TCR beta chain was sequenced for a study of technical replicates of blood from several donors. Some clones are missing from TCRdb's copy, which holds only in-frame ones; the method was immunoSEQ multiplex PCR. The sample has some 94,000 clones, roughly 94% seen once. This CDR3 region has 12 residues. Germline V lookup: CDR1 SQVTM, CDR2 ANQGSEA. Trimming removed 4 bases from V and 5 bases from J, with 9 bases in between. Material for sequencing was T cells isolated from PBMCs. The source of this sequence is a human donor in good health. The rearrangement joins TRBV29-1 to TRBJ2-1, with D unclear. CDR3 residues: CSVVRLDNEQFF. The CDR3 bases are TGCAGCGTTGTGCGGCTGGACAATGAGCAGTTCTTC.